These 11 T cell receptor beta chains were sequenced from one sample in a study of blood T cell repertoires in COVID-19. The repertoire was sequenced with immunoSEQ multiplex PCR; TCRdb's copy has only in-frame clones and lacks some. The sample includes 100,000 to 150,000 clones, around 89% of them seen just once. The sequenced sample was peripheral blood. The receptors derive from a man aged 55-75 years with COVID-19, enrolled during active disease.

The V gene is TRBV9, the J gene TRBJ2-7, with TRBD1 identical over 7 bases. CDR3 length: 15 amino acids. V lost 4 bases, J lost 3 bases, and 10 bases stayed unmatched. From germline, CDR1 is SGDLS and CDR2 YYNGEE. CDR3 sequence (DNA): TGTGCCAGCAGCCCCACGGCCGGGGACAGCTACGAGCAGTACTTC. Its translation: CASSPTAGDSYEQYF.

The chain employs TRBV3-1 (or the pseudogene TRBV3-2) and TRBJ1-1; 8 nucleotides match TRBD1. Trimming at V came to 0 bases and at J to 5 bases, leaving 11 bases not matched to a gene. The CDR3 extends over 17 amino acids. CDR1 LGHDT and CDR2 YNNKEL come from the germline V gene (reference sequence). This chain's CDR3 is CASSQDHGQGLRTEAFF. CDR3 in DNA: TGTGCCAGCAGCCAAGATCACGGACAGGGTTTGAGGACTGAAGCTTTCTTT.

The CDR3 protein is CASSFGNTEAFF. As DNA, the CDR3 is TGTGCCAGCAGCTTCGGGAACACTGAAGCTTTCTTT. The chain couples TRBV11-2 to TRBJ1-1; D remains unclear. Germline V gene sequence: CDR1 SGHAT, CDR2 FQNNGV. Trimming shortened V by 3 bases and J by 1 base, and 3 bases separated the two germline ends. This CDR3 is built from 12 residues.

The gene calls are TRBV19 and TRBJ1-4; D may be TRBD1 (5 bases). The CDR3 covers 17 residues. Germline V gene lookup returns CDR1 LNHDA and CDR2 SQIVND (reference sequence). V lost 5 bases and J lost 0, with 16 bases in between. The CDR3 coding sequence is TGTGCCAGTAGTCGGCGGGGCGGAACTGCAACTAATGAAAAACTGTTTTTT. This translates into CASSRRGGTATNEKLFF.

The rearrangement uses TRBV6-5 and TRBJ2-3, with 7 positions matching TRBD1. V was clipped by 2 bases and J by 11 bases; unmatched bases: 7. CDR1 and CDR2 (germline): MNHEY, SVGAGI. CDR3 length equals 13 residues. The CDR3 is CASSYGPGGKQYF. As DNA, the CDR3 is TGTGCCAGCAGTTACGGGCCAGGGGGAAAGCAGTATTTT.

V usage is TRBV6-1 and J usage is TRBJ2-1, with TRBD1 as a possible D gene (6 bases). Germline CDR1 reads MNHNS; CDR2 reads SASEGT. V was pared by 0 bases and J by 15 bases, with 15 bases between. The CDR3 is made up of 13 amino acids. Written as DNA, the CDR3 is TGTGCCAGCAGTGAAGCTGGGGGCACCCCTCCGTTCTTC. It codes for CASSEAGGTPPFF.

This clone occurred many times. CDR3 amino acids: CAWSSGTGPNQPQHF. For the CDR3, the DNA is TGTGCCTGGAGCAGCGGGACAGGGCCCAATCAGCCCCAGCATTTT. V usage is TRBV30 and J usage is TRBJ1-5, with TRBD1 identical over 9 bases. Germline CDR1 and CDR2: GTSNPN and SVGIG (reference sequence). V dropped 3 bases and J dropped 3; count of bases not matched to a gene: 6. This CDR3 has 15 amino acids.

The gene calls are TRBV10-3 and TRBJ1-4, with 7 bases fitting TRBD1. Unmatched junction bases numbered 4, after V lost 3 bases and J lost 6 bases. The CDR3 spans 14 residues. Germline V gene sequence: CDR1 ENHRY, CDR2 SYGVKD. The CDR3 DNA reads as TGTGCCATCAGTGAAGGGGGCAGCGATGAAAAACTGTTTTTT. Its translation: CAISEGGSDEKLFF.

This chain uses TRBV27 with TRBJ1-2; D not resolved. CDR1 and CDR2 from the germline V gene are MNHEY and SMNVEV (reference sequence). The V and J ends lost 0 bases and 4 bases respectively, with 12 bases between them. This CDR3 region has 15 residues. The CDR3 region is CASSLSSGIGYGYTF. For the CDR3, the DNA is TGTGCCAGCAGTTTATCGTCGGGGATCGGCTATGGCTACACCTTC.

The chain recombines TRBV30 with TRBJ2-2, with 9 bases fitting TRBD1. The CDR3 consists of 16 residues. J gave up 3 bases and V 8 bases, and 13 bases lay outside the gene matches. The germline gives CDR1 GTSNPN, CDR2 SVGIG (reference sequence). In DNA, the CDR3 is TGTGCCGAGTCCTCTGGGACAGGGCGAGACACCGGGGAGCTGTTTTTT. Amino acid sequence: CAESSGTGRDTGELFF.

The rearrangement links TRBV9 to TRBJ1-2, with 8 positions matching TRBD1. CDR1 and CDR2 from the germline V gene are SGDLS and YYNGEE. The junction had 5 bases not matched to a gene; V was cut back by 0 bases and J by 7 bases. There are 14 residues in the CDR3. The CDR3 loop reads CASSVAPGGLGYTF. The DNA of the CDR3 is TGTGCCAGCAGCGTAGCTCCAGGGGGCCTTGGCTACACCTTC.